This note documents a single T cell receptor (beta chain) sequence. No antigen is known for it. Some clones are missing from TCRdb's copy, which holds only in-frame ones; the method was immunoSEQ multiplex PCR. The data show 2 million to 2.5 million clones, about 95% seen once. Terminally differentiated effector memory CD45RA+ cells were left out of the naive CD8 fraction, which was CD45RO-negative and positively selected for CCR7. This specimen comes from a study of shared clonotypes between healthy human individuals. Regarding the study as a whole: Around 5% of naive CD4 clonotypes were shared across four donors.

This CDR3 has 13 amino acids. V lost 0 bases to trimming and J lost 8 bases, with 9 bases between them. CDR1 SGDLS and CDR2 YYNGEE come from the germline V gene. The receptor comes from a man aged 18 to 30 in good health. Specimen: naive CD8+ T cells sorted from blood. This sequence joins TRBV9 and TRBJ2-1, with a tentative D call TRBD2 (6 bases). In nucleotides, the CDR3 is TGTGCCAGCAGCGTAGCGGACTATTATGAGCAGTTCTTC. Its translation is CASSVADYYEQFF.